This T cell receptor beta chain was captured by sequencing in a study of blood T cell repertoires in COVID-19 (dated by TCRdb to the early 2020s). Background on the whole study: Samples from collaborators originated in the United States, Italy and Spain and spanned both the acute and convalescent phases of COVID-19. Where HLA class I and class II types were available, the types were taken from metadata supplied by the sample provider, not from assay-based typing. Deeply sampled blood TCRbeta repertoires from subjects exposed to, actively infected with, or recovered from COVID-19 were included in the dataset. The material from the prospective study consisted of cDNA or gDNA derived from T cells, B-cell-depleted T cells, or PBMCs. A de-identified subject ID, COVID-19 status, age in years and sex were almost always included in the sample metadata. The repertoires were released in a freely available public database intended as a resource for research on the immune response to SARS-CoV-2. The samples were drawn from the first 160 participants of the ongoing ImmuneRACE study and from 1,200 or so subjects provided by 6 global collaborators.

On this clone itself: Its antigen is not yet known. Base quality data are lacking; no much larger clone is found one base away.

The immunoSEQ Assay, a bias-controlled multiplex PCR, was used to amplify TCRbeta CDR3 regions from genomic DNA. Under the source paper's analysis protocol: The number of nucleated cells in each sample was estimated from the amplification of reference gene primers within the assay. Sequence reads were collapsed and filtered to measure the absolute abundance of every unique TCRbeta CDR3 rearrangement. For each sample, productive Simpson clonality was calculated as the square root of Simpson's diversity index across productive rearrangements. Not all clones reach the TCRdb copy of this immuneACCESS table, which keeps in-frame sequences only. Checked studies attribute under half of the gap to unresolved V genes and leave the rest unexplained. The DNA gave D and trimming, while V, J and clone size come from that table. This sample is represented by 310,000 or so clones; around 90% of them were singletons. 1% to 1.5% of the sample comes from the top ten.

Germline trimming: 4 bases from V, 4 bases from J; junction bases outside gene matches: 1. From its cysteine to its phenylalanine, the CDR3 spans 14 amino acids. Kept here is only the CDR3 DNA, which spans 42 bases and is read in frame from base 1. The germline V gene (reference sequence) gives CDR1 as LNHDA and CDR2 as SQIVND. Each collaborating institution followed its own protocols to collect whole blood in K2EDTA tubes. For TCRbeta analysis, collaborators shipped samples in one of three forms: frozen whole blood, isolated PBMCs, or DNA extracted from either of those sample types. On the study overall, not on this receptor specifically: Clinical and demographic metadata were provided uncurated, with the amount varying by source and participant.

This receptor was obtained from a man in his sixties or seventies with acute or convalescent COVID-19. Rearrangement joined TRBV19 to TRBJ1-6, with 7 central nucleotides matching TRBD1. Specimen: peripheral blood. The CDR3 in this case is CASSRGQYNSPLHF. The DNA sequence is TGTGCCAGTAGTAGGGGACAGTATAATTCACCCCTCCACTTT.